One sample yielded the 4 T cell receptor beta chains listed below, sequenced in a study of spatial heterogeneity in lung cancer. Time point described: sample taken at primary tumor resection. From tumor, nontumor lung or frozen PBMC, whole RNA was taken unsorted for sequencing. TCRdb re-called the 5' RACE reads with MiXCR, one entry per CDR3 protein. The sample lists a few thousand distinct CDR3 sequences, less than 30% seen once, with about 40% in the top ten. Material: PBMCs, obtained at surgery. These receptors were collected from a female donor with early-stage non-small cell lung cancer.

In the case of this clonotype: This beta chain appears as a stray read in a library generated for alpha chains; its size is not informative. This chain joins TRBV10-1 and TRBJ2-3, with 8 positions matching TRBD2. The germline CDR1 and CDR2 sequences are WNHNN and SYGVQD (reference sequence). CDR3 length: 14 amino acids. Trimming at V came to 6 bases and at J to 2 bases, leaving 4 bases not matched to a gene. The CDR3 DNA follows: TGCGCCAGCAGCTTAGCGGGGCCCACAGATACGCAGTATTTT. It specifies CASSLAGPTDTQYF.

This clonotype is medium-sized in the sample. This beta chain is a stray sequence in a library constructed for alpha chains; its clone size is not meaningful. The gene calls are TRBV18 and TRBJ2-6; D is unclear. CDR3 size: 16 residues. Per the germline V gene, CDR1 is KGHSH and CDR2 is LQKENI. The V end was cut by 5 bases, the J end by 0 bases, with 11 bases between. The CDR3 is CASSTPTVSGANVLTF. The CDR3 bases are TGTGCCAGCTCAACTCCCACAGTCTCTGGGGCCAACGTCCTGACTTTC. Full variable domain (remainder filled in from reference TRBV18 and TRBJ2-6): NAGVMQNPRHLVRRRGQEARLRCSPMKGHSHVYWYRQLPEEGLKFMVYLQKENIIDESGMPKERFSAEFPKEGPSILRIQQVVRGDSAAYFCASSTPTVSGANVLTFGAGSRLTVL.

This clonotype was counted between two and nine times. This beta chain is a stray sequence in a library constructed for alpha chains; its clone size is not meaningful. The chain is built from TRBV7-2 and TRBJ2-2, with D perhaps assigned TRBD1 or TRBD2 (5 bases each). The CDR3 consists of 16 residues. V lost 5 bases, J lost 4 bases, and 17 bases lay in between. CDR1 and CDR2 from the germline V gene are SGHTA and FQGNSA. DNA of the CDR3: TGTGCCAGCAGCATGGGGGATCCGCCGAGCACCGGGGAGCTGTTTTTT. This encodes CASSMGDPPSTGELFF.

The table lists this clonotype with a few counts. This beta chain came through as a stray read in a library set up for alpha chains, and its size says little. V and J are TRBV6-1 and TRBJ2-3; D may be TRBD2 (6 bases). The germline V and J ends were trimmed by 8 bases and 0 bases, with 15 bases remaining between them. CDR1 and CDR2 (germline): MNHNS, SASEGT. The CDR3 covers 15 residues. CDR3 DNA sequence: TGTGCCAGCGAGGGCTGGGACTTAAGCACAGATACGCAGTATTTT. It specifies CASEGWDLSTDTQYF.